This T cell receptor (beta chain) stems from a study of T cell responses to AZD1222 COVID-19 vaccine. Data came from immunoSEQ multiplex PCR; TCRdb stores just in-frame clones and leaves some out. The sample yields fewer than 250,000 clones, approximately 92% seen once. Germline CDR1 is SGHDN and CDR2 is FVKESK. The germline V and J ends were trimmed by 3 bases and 0 bases, with 12 bases remaining between them. The CDR3 has 16 amino acids. The receptor comes from an adult in good health. The gene calls are TRBV14 and TRBJ2-1; D is perhaps TRBD2 (5 bases). Sample: peripheral blood, taken on day 0 of AZD1222 vaccination. The CDR3 loop reads CASSQWTVSSYNEQFF. CDR3 in DNA: TGTGCCAGCAGCCAGTGGACTGTTAGCTCCTACAATGAGCAGTTCTTC. The full variable domain, its missing parts supplied by reference TRBV14 and TRBJ2-1, is EAGVTQFPSHSVIEKGQTVTLRCDPISGHDNLYWYRRVMGKEIKFLLHFVKESKQDESGMPNNRFLAERTGGTYSTLKVQPAELEDSGVYFCASSQWTVSSYNEQFFGPGTRLTVL.